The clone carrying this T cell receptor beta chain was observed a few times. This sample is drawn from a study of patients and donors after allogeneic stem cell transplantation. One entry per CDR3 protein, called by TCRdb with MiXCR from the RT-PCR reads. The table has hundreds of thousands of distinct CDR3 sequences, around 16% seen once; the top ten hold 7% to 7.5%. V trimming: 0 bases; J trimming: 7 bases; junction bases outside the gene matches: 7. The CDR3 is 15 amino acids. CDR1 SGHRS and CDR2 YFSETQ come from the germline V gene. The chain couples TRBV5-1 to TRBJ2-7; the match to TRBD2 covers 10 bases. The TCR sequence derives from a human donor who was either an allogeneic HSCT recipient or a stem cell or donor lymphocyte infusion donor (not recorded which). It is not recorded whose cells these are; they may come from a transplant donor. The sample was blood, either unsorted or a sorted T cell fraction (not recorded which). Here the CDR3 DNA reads TGCGCCAGCAGCTTGGAGTCCAGCGGGGGGGAAGAGCAGTACTTC. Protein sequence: CASSLESSGGEEQYF.